This T cell receptor (beta chain) came from a study of shared clonotypes between healthy human individuals (TCRdb year 2020). Broadly, across the study: A couple of women and a few men aged 18 to 49 years were included in the cohort. Libraries were prepared and TCR repertoires were sequenced by different laboratories using diverse techniques, in order to increase sequencing depth and limit assay-specific biases. For each donor, CD4 naive and CD4 memory were each given three plates, CD8 naive was given two plates, and CD8 memory was given one plate. Each donor's leukapheresis produced roughly between roughly 0.94 and 9.5 billion PBMCs. To estimate repertoire size and how much clonotypes are shared between individuals, the study performed deep sequencing of blood TCR repertoires from roughly five healthy adults.

Using the deep immunoSEQ assay, multiplex PCR amplified TCR CDR3 regions from genomic DNA. Extracted genomic DNA from each cell subset was distributed evenly across all wells of several immunoSEQ 96-well plates, and each plate was treated as a replicate. Each replicate PCR for sorted subsets received approximately 220 ng genomic DNA, equal to 30,000 or so T cell genomes. Purified libraries were measured with a Qubit 3.0 fluorometer, size-checked on a Bioanalyzer 2100, and measured again with the KAPA Library Quantification kit. Every immunoSEQ 96-well plate was sequenced on a separate single-read 150-cycle Illumina NextSeq 550 flow cell. The authors' pipeline ran thus. Because the immunoSEQ output held only junctional sequences and lacked quality scores, the filtering could not match the filtering applied to full-length reads. Sequences were annotated with PyIR, a Python wrapper for IgBLAST v1.9, and V/J genes and CDR3 were assigned using IMGT germline references. Reads were removed for weak V/J assignments (E-value above 1e-6), missing CDR3, stop codons, out-of-frame junctions, or ambiguous translated residues. A V3J clonotype was defined by an identical inferred V gene, J gene, and CDR3 amino acid sequence. Percentage overlap between repertoires was calculated by dividing the number of shared unique clonotypes by the size of the smaller repertoire. Three approaches were used to assess repertoire richness: RTK rarefaction, the Chao1 estimator, and Recon v2.1 estimates of unobserved clonotypes. Generation probabilities for all TCRbeta clonotypes obtained by the gDNA method from a handful of donors were computed using OLGA. The source is immuneACCESS, and TCRdb retained only in-frame sequences with V and J called. Part of the clones is not carried over; for the studies checked, unresolved V genes explain less than half of this, and the remainder is unexplained. V, J and clone size derive from that table, while D and trimming were established from the DNA sequence. This sample is represented by over 750,000 clones; around 96% of them were singletons. Over 0.2% of the sample rests with the top ten.

CD8 naive samples consisted of CD45RO-negative cells that were positively selected for CCR7, yielding a CD45RA+CCR7+ population without TemRA cells. Donors were healthy HIV-negative adults with no recently reported acute infections or vaccinations. All donors were Caucasian adults living in Nashville, Tennessee, USA. After blood collection by leukapheresis, PBMCs were isolated using Ficoll-Histopaque density gradient centrifugation and then cryopreserved in the vapor phase of liquid nitrogen. Purity and quantity of every magnetically sorted T cell population were checked by analytical flow cytometry. Genomic DNA was isolated from every sorted fraction and measured by UV absorbance on a Nanodrop 2000c. The germline V gene yields SGHTA for CDR1 and FQGNSA for CDR2. Including the terminal cysteine and phenylalanine, the CDR3 comprises 14 residues. Kept here is only the CDR3 DNA, which spans 42 bases and is read in frame from base 1. V was cut back by 2 bases and J by 2 bases, leaving a gap of 10 bases between them.

As for this clone: Its specific antigen is unknown. Base qualities are missing; no much larger clone stands one base away.

Results the study describes overall, beyond this receptor: Naive subsets generally had larger estimated clonotype richness than memory subsets did. Because the study included only a small number of donors, the genetic and exposure-history diversity represented was limited. Pairwise subsampling indicated that sequencing depth was expected to affect the degree of clonotype sharing among donors. Rarefaction of sorted-subset datasets indicated incomplete sequencing despite the large sequencing depth. Roughly 5% of naive CD4, more than 3% of naive CD8, about 2.4% of memory CD4, and approximately 0.39% of memory CD8 clonotypes were shared across several donors. Clonotypes shared by all four sorted-subset donors showed higher generation probabilities than non-shared clonotypes. Sampling was restricted to blood, and TCR repertoires in tissue are likely to differ from TCR repertoires in blood.

What was sequenced was naive CD8+ T cells sorted from blood. Sample cell subset or site, as interpreted from the label and publication: CD45RA+CCR7+. The sequence was collected from a man younger than 40 in good health. The V and J segments used are TRBV7-2 and TRBJ2-7; there is no confident call for the D gene. Read as DNA, the sequence is TGTGCCAGCAGCTTATCCGGGCCCACCTACGAGCAGTACTTC. This translates into CASSLSGPTYEQYF.